This T cell receptor beta chain comes out of a study of T cell responses to AZD1222 COVID-19 vaccine. The wider study: Recipients boosted at about 4 weeks or about 12 weeks are pooled. Study-level findings and limits: Dominant at 160-218 and 743-854, vaccine-associated CD4 TCRs also spanned spike. Donors were largely white British and mainly female; clonal diversity was possibly underestimated. Regions left unmutated in variants are reportedly the target of nearly half of spike-specific TCRs.

Germline assignment: CDR1 SGHTA and CDR2 FQGNSA. CDR3 length: 13 amino acids. Trimming pared 0 bases from V and 5 bases from J, leaving 7 bases between. Concerning this clone itself: Its cognate antigen is unknown.

Assay used: immunoSEQ multiplex PCR; TCRdb lists only in-frame clones, some missing. The sample records 150,000 or so clones, about 87% being singletons. The chain has TRBV7-2 and TRBJ2-5; tentative D call: TRBD2 (5 bases). Sequences were derived from peripheral blood, sampled on day 0 of AZD1222 vaccination. The clonotype originates from an adult in good health. The chain's CDR3 is CASSLAASETQYF. The CDR3 DNA sequence: TGTGCCAGCAGCTTAGCGGCTAGCGAGACCCAGTACTTC.